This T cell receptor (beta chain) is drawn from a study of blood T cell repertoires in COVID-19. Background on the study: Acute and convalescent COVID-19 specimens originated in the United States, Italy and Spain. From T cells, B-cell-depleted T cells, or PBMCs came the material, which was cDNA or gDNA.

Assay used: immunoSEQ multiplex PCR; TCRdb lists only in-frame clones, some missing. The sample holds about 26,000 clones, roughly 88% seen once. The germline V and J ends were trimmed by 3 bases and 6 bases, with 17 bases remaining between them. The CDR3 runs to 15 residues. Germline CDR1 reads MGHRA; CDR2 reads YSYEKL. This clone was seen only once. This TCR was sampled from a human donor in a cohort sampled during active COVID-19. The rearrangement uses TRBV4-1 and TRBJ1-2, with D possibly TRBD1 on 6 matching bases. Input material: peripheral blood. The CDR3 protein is CASSQARRGADGYTF. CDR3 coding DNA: TGCGCCAGCAGCCAGGCTAGGCGGGGGGCCGATGGCTACACCTTC.